The 16 T cell receptor beta chains listed next were all sequenced from one sample in a study of blood T cells in healthy people across ages (dated by TCRdb to about 2015). Preparation of the library involved 5' RACE. The run used an Illumina HiSeq 2500. A second PCR of roughly 7 to 11 cycles was performed with a sample-barcoded 5' primer and a J-beta primer mix. Using fastp trimming at Q25 and MiXCR clonotype assembly, TCRdb reanalyzed the public sequencing data and kept in-frame beta chains. Each record represents a unique CDR3 protein, reported with the most common genes and DNA among its rows. Here the sample has 1,100,000 or so distinct CDR3 sequences; 45% occur a single time. The ten most abundant clones make up around 18% of the sample. Sequencing was carried out using blood. Source of these receptors: a woman aged 55-69 years in good health.

The chain employs TRBV9 and TRBJ2-7, with TRBD2 identical over 7 bases. Germline lookup yields CDR1 SGDLS and CDR2 YYNGEE. The CDR3 runs to 14 residues. Trimming cost V 5 bases and J 1 base; bases outside gene matches: 6. CDR3 DNA: TGTGCCAGCAGTACTAGCGTACTTTCCTACGAGCAGTACTTC. This codes for CASSTSVLSYEQYF.

The chain recombines TRBV28 with TRBJ2-1, with 8 bases fitting TRBD1. The DNA end is a closer match to TRBJ2-7, so the J assignment may be wrong. Germline CDR1 MDHEN, CDR2 SYDVKM. CDR3 length equals 19 residues. The CDR3 protein is CASSLILEDREFAYNEQYF. CDR3 nucleotides: TGTGCCAGCAGTTTAATCCTCGAGGACAGGGAATTCGCCTACAATGAGCAGTACTTC.

This clonotype was seen a few times. This rearrangement joins TRBV11-1 to TRBJ2-1; 10 bases are a match to TRBD2. This CDR3 has 17 amino acids. V lost 3 bases, J lost 8 bases, and 13 bases stayed unmatched. CDR1 and CDR2 (germline): SGHAT, FQDESV (reference sequence). CDR3 DNA sequence: TGTGCCAGCAGCTTGGTAGGGACTAGCGAGTTTCCGGATGAGCAGTTCTTC. It yields the protein CASSLVGTSEFPDEQFF.

The V call is TRBV6-6, the J call TRBJ2-5; D not resolved. The CDR3 loop spans 15 amino acids. The V gene's germline CDR1 is MNHNY and CDR2 SVGAGI (reference sequence). Trimming pared 4 bases from V and 7 bases from J, leaving 19 bases between. CDR3 coding DNA: TGTGCCAGCAGTTGCGACGGTGCTAGTTCTAGGACCCAGTACTTC. Translating gives CASSCDGASSRTQYF.

V is TRBV10-3 and J is TRBJ2-7; 7 bases are shared with TRBD1. Germline V gene sequence: CDR1 ENHRY, CDR2 SYGVKD. Trimming removed 3 bases from V and 5 bases from J; junction bases left unmatched: 13. The CDR3 is 16 residues long. CDR3 DNA: TGTGCCATCAGTGACCCGACAGGGCGAACTTCCGACGAGCAGTACTTC. It codes for CAISDPTGRTSDEQYF.

CDR3 DNA sequence: TGTGCCGGGAACAGGGGGCGCGACGAGCAGTACTTC. Its protein product is CAGNRGRDEQYF. J is TRBJ2-7 and V is TRBV6-1; 9 bases agree with TRBD1. Germline assignment: CDR1 MNHNS and CDR2 SASEGT. The CDR3 is made up of 12 amino acids. The V gene end was trimmed by 11 bases and the J gene end by 5 bases; junction bases not matched to a gene: 7.

CDR3 DNA: TGTGCCACCAGCAAGGGGGTCGCGGGAGGGCCTCCCTACAATGAGCAGTTCTTC. This translates into CATSKGVAGGPPYNEQFF. This sequence joins TRBV15 and TRBJ2-1; 9 nucleotides align to TRBD2. Germline V gives CDR1 LNHNV, CDR2 YYDKDF (reference sequence). CDR3 length: 18 residues. V lost 4 bases, J lost 2 bases, and 12 bases stayed unmatched.

This clonotype was observed many times. The chain couples TRBV29-1 to TRBJ2-7; TRBD2 matches 11 bases. Germline CDR1 reads SQVTM; CDR2 reads ANQGSEA. The CDR3 has 13 residues. J was trimmed by 2 bases and V by 5 bases; bases with no gene match: 2. The CDR3 region has the DNA TGCAGCGTTATAGCGGGAGGGCCCTACGAGCAGTACTTC. Translation: CSVIAGGPYEQYF.

This clonotype was observed a few times. This sequence joins TRBV4-3 and TRBJ2-1; D possibly corresponds to TRBD2 (5 bases). Germline lookup yields CDR1 LGHNA and CDR2 YSLEER. The V gene lost 0 bases and the J gene lost 9 bases, with 9 bases spanning the gap. The CDR3 runs 13 residues. The CDR3 sequence is CASSQEGRGEQFF. In DNA, the CDR3 is TGCGCCAGCAGCCAAGAGGGTCGGGGTGAGCAGTTCTTC.

This chain connects TRBV5-1 to TRBJ1-1; TRBD1 might be the D (6 bases). The germline V gene has CDR1 SGHRS and CDR2 YFSETQ. Trimming pared 0 bases from V and 5 bases from J, leaving 14 bases between. The CDR3 runs 15 residues. In nucleotides, the CDR3 is TGCGCCAGCAGCTTGGAGGCTGGGGGCGTGACTGAAGCTTTCTTT. Its translation: CASSLEAGGVTEAFF.

The CDR3 DNA reads TGCAGTGCTAGAGGGACCCGGACTAGCACAGATACGCAGTATTTT. It specifies CSARGTRTSTDTQYF. The chain couples TRBV20-1 to TRBJ2-3, with D maybe TRBD2 (5 bases). CDR1 DFQATT and CDR2 SNEGSKA come from the germline V gene (reference sequence). Deletions cut 1 base from V and 0 bases from J, with 11 bases between. This CDR3 region has 15 residues.

Here the CDR3 DNA reads TGTGCCAGCAGACCGCACAGGACTAACTATGGCTACACCTTC. Translation: CASRPHRTNYGYTF. The chain employs TRBV12-3 or TRBV12-4 and TRBJ1-2; D perhaps matches TRBD1 (5 bases). V shed 6 bases and J shed 0 bases, with 11 bases lying between them. This CDR3 comprises 14 residues.

This clonotype has more than one count but fewer than ten. This chain links TRBV2 with TRBJ2-3; D is undetermined. Trimming removed 3 bases at V and 0 bases at J, with 10 bases between. This CDR3 has 15 residues. Germline V CDR1 and CDR2: SNHLY, FYNNEI. The CDR3 coding sequence is TGTGCCAGCAGTGAGGGGATTTCTAGCACAGATACGCAGTATTTT. It specifies CASSEGISSTDTQYF.

This chain links TRBV9 with TRBJ2-1, with TRBD2 matching 9 bases. V lost 2 bases and J lost 3; bases outside the gene matches: 6. This CDR3 comprises 16 residues. Germline V gene data show CDR1 as SGDLS and CDR2 as YYNGEE. This CDR3 reads CASSVSGTSSYNEQFF. CDR3 nucleotide sequence: TGTGCCAGCAGCGTTAGCGGGACTAGCAGCTACAATGAGCAGTTCTTC.

The chain carries TRBV29-1 and TRBJ2-3; TRBD2 aligns across 8 bases. Germline assignment: CDR1 SQVTM and CDR2 ANQGSEA. With 5 bases clipped from V and 2 bases from J, the junction kept 12 bases outside the gene matches. The CDR3 spans 16 residues. DNA for the CDR3: TGCAGCGTTCGAACCCACGCGGGAGGCACCACAGATACGCAGTATTTT. Translation: CSVRTHAGGTTDTQYF.

This clonotype was counted only a few times. The chain couples TRBV29-1 to TRBJ2-7, with D perhaps being TRBD1 or TRBD2 (5 bases each). Germline assignment: CDR1 SQVTM and CDR2 ANQGSEA. The CDR3 length is 15 residues. The V gene lost 4 bases and the J gene lost 0 bases, with 16 bases spanning the gap. For the CDR3, the DNA is TGCAGCGTTGTATTAGGGGAGACTCACTCCTACGAGCAGTACTTC. Its protein is CSVVLGETHSYEQYF.